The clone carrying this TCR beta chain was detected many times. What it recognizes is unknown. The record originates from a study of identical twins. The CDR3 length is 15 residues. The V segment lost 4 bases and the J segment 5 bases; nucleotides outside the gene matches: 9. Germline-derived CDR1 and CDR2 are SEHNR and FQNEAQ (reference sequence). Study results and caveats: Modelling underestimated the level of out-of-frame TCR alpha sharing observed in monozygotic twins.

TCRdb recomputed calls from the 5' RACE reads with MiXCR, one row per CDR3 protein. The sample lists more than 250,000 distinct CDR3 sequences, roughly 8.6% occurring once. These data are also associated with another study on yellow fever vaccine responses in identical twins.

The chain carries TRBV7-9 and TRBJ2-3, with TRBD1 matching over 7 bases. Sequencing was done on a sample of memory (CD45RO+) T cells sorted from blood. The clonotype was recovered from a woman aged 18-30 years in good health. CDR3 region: CASSSPNRGEDTQYF. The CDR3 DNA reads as TGTGCCAGCAGCTCCCCGAACAGGGGTGAAGATACGCAGTATTTT.